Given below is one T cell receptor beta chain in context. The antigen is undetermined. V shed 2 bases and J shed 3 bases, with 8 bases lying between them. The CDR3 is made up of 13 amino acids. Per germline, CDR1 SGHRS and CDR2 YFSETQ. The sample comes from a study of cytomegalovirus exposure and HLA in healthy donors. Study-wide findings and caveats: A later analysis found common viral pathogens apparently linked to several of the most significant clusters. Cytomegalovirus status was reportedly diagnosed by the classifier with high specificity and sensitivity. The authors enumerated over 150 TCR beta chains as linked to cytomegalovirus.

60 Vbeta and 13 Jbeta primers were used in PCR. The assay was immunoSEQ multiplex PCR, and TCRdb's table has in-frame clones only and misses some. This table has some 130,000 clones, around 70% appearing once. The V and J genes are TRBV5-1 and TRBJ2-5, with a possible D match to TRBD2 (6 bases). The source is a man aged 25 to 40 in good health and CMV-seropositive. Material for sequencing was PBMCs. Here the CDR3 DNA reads TGCGCCAGCAGCTTATCGGGGGAAGAGACCCAGTACTTC. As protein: CASSLSGEETQYF.